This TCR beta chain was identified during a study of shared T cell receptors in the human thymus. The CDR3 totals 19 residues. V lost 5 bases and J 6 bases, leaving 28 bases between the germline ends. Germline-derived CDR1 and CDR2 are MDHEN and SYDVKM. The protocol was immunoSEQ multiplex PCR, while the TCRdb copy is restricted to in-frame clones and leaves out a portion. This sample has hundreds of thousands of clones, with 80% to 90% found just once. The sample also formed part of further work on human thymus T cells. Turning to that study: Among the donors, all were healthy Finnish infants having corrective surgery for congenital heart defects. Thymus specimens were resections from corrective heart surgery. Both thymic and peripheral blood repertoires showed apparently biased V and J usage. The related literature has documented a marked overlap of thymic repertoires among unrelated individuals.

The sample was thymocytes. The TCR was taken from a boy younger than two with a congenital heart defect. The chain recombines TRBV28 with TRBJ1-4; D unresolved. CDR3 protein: CASSPLLHSFGSEDEKLFF. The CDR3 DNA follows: TGTGCCAGCAGTCCACTCCTACACTCATTCGGGAGTGAGGATGAAAAACTGTTTTTT.